A single sample is the source of the 25 T cell receptor beta chains below, sequenced in a study of control samples from healthy donors and cancer patients. Libraries were prepared by immunoSEQ multiplex PCR; TCRdb keeps only in-frame clonotypes and omits some of them. The repertoire holds 35,000 to 50,000 clones, approximately 87% seen once, with roughly a tenth in the top ten. Sequenced sample: PBMCs. The origin of the receptors is a woman aged 55-75 years with lung cancer.

The rearrangement joins TRBV29-1 to TRBJ2-7; 7 positions agree with TRBD2. Losses at the gene ends were 6 bases for V and 3 bases for J; bases not matched to a gene: 5. This CDR3 has 12 amino acids. Germline lookup yields CDR1 SQVTM and CDR2 ANQGSEA. DNA of the CDR3: TGCAGCGTGGGGGGGGAGAGCTACGAGCAGTACTTC. Protein sequence: CSVGGESYEQYF.

As regards this clone: This sequence is one base from a far larger clone and is likely a read error. The gene calls are TRBV23-1 and TRBJ1-2; 9 bases match TRBD1. TRBV23-1 is an ORF; its function is uncertain. The length of the CDR3 is 14 residues. The DNA of the CDR3 is TGCCCCAGCAGTCAACAGGGGGCCAACTATGGCTACACCTTC. This sequence encodes CPSSQQGANYGYTF.

The chain links TRBV29-1 to TRBJ2-7, with 8 bases that match TRBD2. Looked up from germline, CDR1 is SQVTM and CDR2 is ANQGSEA. Losses at the gene ends were 2 bases for V and 7 bases for J; bases not matched to a gene: 10. There are 14 residues in the CDR3. CDR3 nucleotide sequence: TGCAGCGTTGAACCCAGCGGGAGTACGGGGGAGCAGTACTTC. This translates into CSVEPSGSTGEQYF.

The chain joins TRBV11-2 to TRBJ2-3; D call uncertain. Trimming stripped 1 base from V and 2 bases from J, with 4 bases between. Germline CDR1 is SGHAT and CDR2 is FQNNGV. The CDR3 extends over 13 amino acids. The CDR3 nucleotides are TGTGCCAGCAGCTTAGGGCACACAGATACGCAGTATTTT. Translating gives CASSLGHTDTQYF. The full variable domain, its missing parts supplied by reference TRBV11-2 and TRBJ2-3, is EAGVAQSPRYKIIEKRQSVAFWCNPISGHATLYWYQQILGQGPKLLIQFQNNGVVDDSQLPKDRFSAERLKGVDSTLKIQPAKLEDSAVYLCASSLGHTDTQYFGPGTRLTVL.

The V and J genes are TRBV28 and TRBJ1-4; tentative D call: TRBD1 (6 bases). V lost 4 bases and J 8 bases, leaving 14 bases between the germline ends. Germline CDR1 MDHEN, CDR2 SYDVKM. This CDR3 contains 14 residues. The CDR3 coding sequence is TGTGCCAGCAGTTCGGCAGGGGTAGGGGAAAAACTGTTTTTT. It codes for CASSSAGVGEKLFF.

V is TRBV11-3 and J is TRBJ1-1, with D unclear. The CDR3 has 13 residues. Germline-derived CDR1 and CDR2 are SGHNT and YENEEA. V was trimmed by 5 bases and J by 0 bases, leaving 7 bases between them. Here the CDR3 reads CASSPPMNTEAFF. The DNA of the CDR3 is TGTGCCAGCAGCCCTCCCATGAACACTGAAGCTTTCTTT.

The V gene is TRBV3-1 (or the pseudogene TRBV3-2), the J gene TRBJ1-4, with D unclear. The CDR3 has 12 amino acids. V gave up 4 bases and J gave up 8 bases, with 8 bases separating them. The germline CDR1 and CDR2 sequences are LGHDT and YNNKEL (reference sequence). The CDR3 DNA follows: TGTGCCAGCAGCCCCGAGGCGGAAAAACTGTTTTTT. This sequence encodes CASSPEAEKLFF.

This sequence joins TRBV6-1 and TRBJ1-5; D may be TRBD1 (6 bases). The ends were cut back, 1 base at V and 8 bases at J, with 21 bases in the middle. CDR3 length equals 17 residues. CDR1 is MNHNS and CDR2 is SASEGT in the germline V gene. The CDR3 is CASSEGGAATEGKPQHF. The CDR3 nucleotides are TGTGCCAGCAGTGAAGGGGGGGCAGCCACTGAAGGGAAGCCCCAGCATTTT.

This sequence joins TRBV19 and TRBJ2-7, with D possibly being TRBD1 (6 bases). The germline gives CDR1 LNHDA, CDR2 SQIVND (reference sequence). V gave up 5 bases and J gave up 3 bases, with 14 bases separating them. This CDR3 comprises 14 residues. CDR3 sequence: CASSPRDTGYEQYF. Here the CDR3 DNA reads TGTGCCAGTAGTCCCCGGGACACAGGCTACGAGCAGTACTTC.

The chain links TRBV7-9 to TRBJ1-1; 9 nucleotides agree with TRBD1. Germline V gene data show CDR1 as SEHNR and CDR2 as FQNEAQ (reference sequence). Trimming took 2 bases from V and 7 from J; bases not matched to a gene: 2. There are 13 residues in the CDR3. CDR3 in DNA: TGTGCCAGCAGCTTACGGGGACAGGGTGAAGCTTTCTTT. This sequence encodes CASSLRGQGEAFF.

The V call is TRBV12-3 or TRBV12-4, the J call TRBJ1-3; the D is unclear. V gave up 2 bases and J gave up 16 bases, with 12 bases separating them. The CDR3 is made up of 11 amino acids. The CDR3 protein is CASSLSRVHYF. The DNA for the CDR3 is TGTGCCAGCAGTTTATCGAGGGTTCATTATTTT.

This rearrangement joins TRBV2 to TRBJ1-5; D remains ambiguous. Germline V CDR1 and CDR2: SNHLY, FYNNEI. V was pared by 2 bases and J by 6 bases, with 11 bases between. The CDR3 length is 14 residues. For the CDR3, the DNA is TGTGCCAGCAGTGAATCCCGGGGTCCTCAGCCCCAGCATTTT. It yields the protein CASSESRGPQPQHF.

The CDR3 is CASSLEGYYNSPLHF. The CDR3 nucleotides are TGCGCCAGCAGCTTAGAAGGCTACTATAATTCACCCCTCCACTTT. This chain joins TRBV5-1 and TRBJ1-6, with no clear D. V dropped 2 bases and J dropped 3 bases, with 9 bases sitting between them. CDR1 and CDR2 (germline): SGHRS, YFSETQ. The CDR3 consists of 15 residues. Drawing the rest from reference TRBV5-1 and TRBJ1-6, the complete variable domain is KAGVTQTPRYLIKTRGQQVTLSCSPISGHRSVSWYQQTPGQGLQFLFEYFSETQRNKGNFPGRFSGRQFSNSRSEMNVSTLELGDSALYLCASSLEGYYNSPLHFGNGTRLTVT.

This clone was detected once. This chain connects TRBV11-3 to TRBJ2-3; 10 positions agree with TRBD2. This CDR3 spans 19 amino acids. Germline CDR1 SGHNT, CDR2 YENEEA. V gave up 0 bases and J gave up 6 bases; unmatched junction bases: 15. The CDR3: CASSLDSPLVAGGPDTQYF. The CDR3 region has the DNA TGTGCCAGCAGCTTAGATTCCCCGTTGGTAGCGGGGGGACCCGATACGCAGTATTTT.

The chain couples TRBV13 to TRBJ2-7; possibly TRBD1 for D (5 bases). The CDR3 extends over 13 amino acids. V lost 7 bases to trimming and J lost 4 bases, with 14 bases between them. Germline V gene sequence: CDR1 PRHDT, CDR2 FYEKMQ (reference sequence). CDR3 in DNA: TGTGCCAGCACCCGACAGCTACCTTACGAGCAGTACTTC. Translation gives CASTRQLPYEQYF.

V is TRBV7-9 and J is TRBJ1-5; 10 nucleotides line up with TRBD1. V dropped 5 bases and J dropped 6; count of bases not matched to a gene: 7. This CDR3 comprises 15 residues. Germline CDR1 and CDR2: SEHNR and FQNEAQ (reference sequence). The CDR3 is CASSRTGGEGQPQHF. CDR3 coding DNA: TGTGCCAGCAGCCGGACAGGGGGAGAGGGTCAGCCCCAGCATTTT. Full variable domain (rest looked up from reference TRBV7-9 and TRBJ1-5): DTGVSQNPRHKITKRGQNVTFRCDPISEHNRLYWYRQTLGQGPEFLTYFQNEAQLEKSRLLSDRFSAERPKGSFSTLEIQRTEQGDSAMYLCASSRTGGEGQPQHFGDGTRLSIL.

This clone appeared a few times. The chain employs TRBV11-3 and TRBJ1-1; D is uncertain. Germline V CDR1 and CDR2: SGHNT, YENEEA. V was shortened by 5 bases and J by 4 bases, with 17 bases between the two germline ends. This CDR3 contains 15 residues. This chain's CDR3 is CASSLLTLPGTEAFF. Here the CDR3 DNA reads TGTGCCAGCAGCCTTCTGACCCTACCCGGCACTGAAGCTTTCTTT. Complete variable domain (other parts from reference TRBV11-3 and TRBJ1-1): EAGVVQSPRYKIIEKKQPVAFWCNPISGHNTLYWYLQNLGQGPELLIRYENEEAVDDSQLPKDRFSAERLKGVDSTLKIQPAELGDSAVYLCASSLLTLPGTEAFFGQGTRLTVV.

The chain joins TRBV28 to TRBJ2-7, with a weak D call TRBD2 (6 bases). Trimming cost V 6 bases and J 3 bases, with 18 bases left between them. Germline loops: CDR1 MDHEN, CDR2 SYDVKM. The CDR3 consists of 15 residues. The CDR3 DNA follows: TGTGCCAGCAGGATCTTGACAGCGGGCCTCTACGAGCAGTACTTC. The encoded protein is CASRILTAGLYEQYF.

The V and J genes are TRBV19 and TRBJ1-5; 9 bases agree with TRBD1. After removal of 9 bases from V and 11 bases from J, the junction contained 8 bases not matched to a gene. The CDR3 covers 12 residues. CDR1 and CDR2 from the germline V gene are LNHDA and SQIVND (reference sequence). The CDR3 DNA sequence: TGTGCCAGCTCGGGACAGGGACTCACCCAGCATTTT. It encodes CASSGQGLTQHF.

The chain employs TRBV30 and TRBJ1-3, with D uncertain. The CDR3 runs to 13 residues. Germline CDR1 is GTSNPN and CDR2 is SVGIG (reference sequence). Trimming took 1 base from V and 3 from J, leaving 7 bases between them. CDR3 bases: TGTGCCTGGAGTGGTGCCAGTGGAAACACCATATATTTT. This translates into CAWSGASGNTIYF. Full variable domain (missing parts from reference TRBV30 and TRBJ1-3): SQTIHQWPATLVQPVGSPLSLECTVEGTSNPNLYWYRQAAGRGLQLLFYSVGIGQISSEVPQNLSASRPQDRQFILSSKKLLLSDSGFYLCAWSGASGNTIYFGEGSWLTVV.

The V gene is TRBV11-2, the J gene TRBJ2-2, with TRBD1 identical over 7 bases. The germline gives CDR1 SGHAT, CDR2 FQNNGV. The CDR3 totals 16 residues. Trimming took 5 bases from V and 0 from J; bases not matched to a gene: 6. CDR3 protein: CASSPDRVPNTGELFF. The CDR3 bases are TGTGCCAGCAGCCCCGACAGGGTTCCGAACACCGGGGAGCTGTTTTTT.

The chain combines TRBV5-1 with TRBJ1-1; perhaps TRBD1 as D (5 bases). Deletions cut 1 base from V and 8 bases from J, with 18 bases between. CDR1 and CDR2 (germline): SGHRS, YFSETQ. The CDR3 extends over 15 amino acids. The CDR3 reads CASSLNPGLFPEAFF. The CDR3, as DNA: TGCGCCAGCAGCTTGAACCCAGGGCTTTTCCCAGAAGCTTTCTTT.

This chain connects TRBV4-1 to TRBJ2-1; 13 nucleotides line up with TRBD2. Germline assignment: CDR1 MGHRA and CDR2 YSYEKL. V gave up 4 bases and J gave up 4 bases; unmatched junction bases: 7. This CDR3 has 17 residues. The CDR3 sequence is CASSRRLAGGLYNEQFF. The DNA for the CDR3 is TGCGCCAGCAGCCGCCGACTAGCGGGAGGCCTATACAATGAGCAGTTCTTC.

This chain uses TRBV5-5 with TRBJ2-3, with 11 bases fitting TRBD2. Looked up from germline, CDR1 is SGHKS and CDR2 is YYEKEE (reference sequence). Losses at the gene ends were 0 bases for V and 0 bases for J; bases not matched to a gene: 9. The length of the CDR3 is 19 residues. CDR3 DNA sequence: TGTGCCAGCAGCTTGGCCTTTACTAGCGGGAGCCCTAGCACAGATACGCAGTATTTT. Encoded protein: CASSLAFTSGSPSTDTQYF.

CDR3: CASSQSRGLNEKLFF. The CDR3 DNA follows: TGTGCCAGCAGTCAAAGCCGAGGGCTAAATGAAAAACTGTTTTTT. This chain uses TRBV6-5 with TRBJ1-4; D gene ambiguous. Trimming stripped 5 bases from V and 5 bases from J, with 15 bases between. CDR1 and CDR2 (germline): MNHEY, SVGAGI. This CDR3 is 15 amino acids long.